This T cell receptor beta chain is drawn from a study of vaccination and CD4 T cells after COVID-19. As to treatment: roughly 10-day PBMC culture with coronavirus spike peptide pools or control peptides (ViraFEST assay). Germline loops: CDR1 SGHKS, CDR2 YYEKEE (reference sequence). CDR3 length equals 15 residues. Deletions cut 0 bases from V and 4 bases from J, with 13 bases between. At the Johns Hopkins FTIC core, DNA taken from cultured CD4+ T cells was sequenced by way of the Oncomine TCR Beta short-read assay. MiXCR was run by TCRdb on the PCR reads, yielding one entry per CDR3 protein. Here the sample spans about 20,000 distinct CDR3 sequences, about 40% being singletons. Note on this clonotype: No antigen is known for it.

The starting material was CD4+ T cells from blood, cultured in vitro, obtained before SARS-CoV-2 vaccination. The chain employs TRBV5-5 and TRBJ1-2, with D possibly being TRBD1 (6 bases). The clonotype comes from a human donor who received a COVID-19 vaccine. Written as DNA, the CDR3 is TGTGCCAGCAGCTTGGTTCCAGGGGCTATCTATGGCTACACCTTC. Translating it yields CASSLVPGAIYGYTF.